Listed below are T cell receptor beta chains from one sample, sequenced in a study of T cell responses to AZD1222 COVID-19 vaccine. Libraries were prepared by immunoSEQ multiplex PCR; TCRdb keeps only in-frame clonotypes and omits some of them. Of approximately 130,000 clones in the sample, about 88% were seen once. The sequences come from peripheral blood, collected on day 0 of AZD1222 vaccination. The receptors originated from an adult in good health. Each CDR3 is given with its conserved first and last residue. A D gene is named only where the DNA matches it firmly. Clone size is shown for a subset of rows, as once, few, many or a class of expanded clone.

>few|TRBJ2-3|TRBV6-4|TRBD2
TGTGCCAGCAGCTCTAGCGGGGGGGCTGCAGATACGCAGTATTTT
CASSSSGGAADTQYF
>.|TRBJ2-3|TRBV3-1/TRBV3-2|.
TGTGCCAGCAGCCCTGACACAGATACGCAGTATTTT
CASSPDTDTQYF
>.|TRBJ1-2|TRBV25-1|.
TGTGCCAGCAGTGTGGGGCGGTATGGCTACACCTTC
CASSVGRYGYTF
>.|TRBJ2-7|TRBV7-9|TRBD1
TGTGCCAGCAGCTTAGGGGGACAGGGGGCGTCCTACGAGCAGTACTTC
CASSLGGQGASYEQYF
>.|TRBJ1-1|TRBV9|.
TGTGCCAGCAGCCCCGACGGAATAAACACTGAAGCTTTCTTT
CASSPDGINTEAFF
>.|TRBJ1-1|TRBV11-2|.
TGTGCCAGCAGCTTAATTCCTAATACCAGGAACACTGAAGCTTTCTTT
CASSLIPNTRNTEAFF
>.|TRBJ2-7|TRBV19|.
TGTGCCAGTAGGAACAGGGACGAGCAGTACTTC
CASRNRDEQYF
>.|TRBJ1-5|TRBV3-1/TRBV3-2|.
TGTGCCAGCAGCCAAGCGTCGGGGCCCCAGCATTTT
CASSQASGPQHF
>.|TRBJ2-1|TRBV5-1|.
TGCGCCAGCAGCTTGGAGGGAAACAATGAGCAGTTCTTC
CASSLEGNNEQFF
>.|TRBJ2-2|TRBV9|TRBD2
TGTGCCAGCAGACCCAGCGGGGCTAACACCGGGGAGCTGTTTTTT
CASRPSGANTGELFF
>.|TRBJ2-1|TRBV27|TRBD2
TGTGCCAGCAGTTTATGGGTGGGGGACTATACCTACAATGAGCAGTTCTTC
CASSLWVGDYTYNEQFF
>.|TRBJ2-3|TRBV9|TRBD2
TGTGCCAGCAGCGCCCTTAGCGGGAGGATTCCAGATACGCAGTATTTT
CASSALSGRIPDTQYF
>.|TRBJ2-7|TRBV6-1|.
TGTGCCAGCAGCTCCCGAGGGAGTCCAGCCTACGAGCAGTACTTC
CASSSRGSPAYEQYF
>.|TRBJ2-2|TRBV7-9|TRBD2
TGTGCCAGCAGCTTGTCCCTTGGCGGGAGAGGCACCGGGGAGCTGTTTTTT
CASSLSLGGRGTGELFF
>.|TRBJ1-1|TRBV18|.
TGTGCCAGCTCACCAAATCCCAACACTGAAGCTTTCTTT
CASSPNPNTEAFF